The 6 T cell receptor beta chains given below trace back to one sample, sequenced in a study of regulatory T cells in long-lasting Graves disease. Time point noted: persistent/refractory GD, antithyroid drugs over 5 years with positive TRAb. Construction of the TCR library relied on RNA isolated from PBMCs. Investigators prepared the TCR beta libraries by applying iRepertoire HTBI primers and Arm-PCR of CDR3 regions. Each CDR3 protein gets one entry after TCRdb re-called the multiplex PCR reads with MiXCR. This sample has about 430,000 distinct CDR3 sequences, with 21% found just once. The sample here was peripheral blood mononuclear cells (PBMCs), taken when the disease was refractory, from a patient treated with antithyroid drugs. Receptor source: a female donor with Graves disease.

The chain carries TRBV24-1 and TRBJ2-2, with TRBD2 matching 9 bases. The CDR3 loop spans 16 amino acids. Trimming removed 4 bases from V and 6 bases from J; junction bases left unmatched: 8. The germline V gene encodes CDR1 KGHDR and CDR2 SFDVKD. The CDR3 region is CATSDDPSGDPGELFF. CDR3 nucleotide sequence: TGTGCCACCAGTGACGACCCTAGCGGGGATCCCGGGGAGCTGTTTTTT.

V is TRBV7-9 and J is TRBJ2-1; TRBD2 aligns across 10 bases. CDR1 and CDR2 from the germline V gene are SEHNR and FQNEAQ (reference sequence). The CDR3 loop spans 17 amino acids. Unmatched junction bases numbered 15, after V lost 1 base and J lost 12 bases. The CDR3 bases are TGTGCCAGCAGCTTAGTTGGTCGGCTAGCGGGAGACCTCTGGCAGTTCTTC. It encodes CASSLVGRLAGDLWQFF.

This clonotype came up a few times. The chain employs TRBV12-3 or TRBV12-4 and TRBJ2-7; D uncertain. The CDR3 runs to 13 residues. The ends were cut back, 1 base at V and 11 bases at J, with 15 bases in the middle. The CDR3: CASSLGRLVPEYF. CDR3 nucleotide sequence: TGTGCCAGCAGTTTAGGACGTCTGGTCCCGGAGTACTTC.

This clonotype came up a few times. The chain combines TRBV29-1 with TRBJ1-4; D not resolved. Trimming shortened V by 7 bases and J by 0 bases, and 9 bases separated the two germline ends. Germline V gives CDR1 SQVTM, CDR2 ANQGSEA. CDR3 length: 13 residues. In DNA, the CDR3 is TGCAGCGCCTACGGATCAACTAATGAAAAACTGTTTTTT. Amino acids: CSAYGSTNEKLFF.

A note on this clonotype: A far larger clone is just one base off, so this is likely a read error. The rearrangement uses TRBV12-3 or TRBV12-4 and TRBJ2-5, with a possible D match to TRBD1 (6 bases). The CDR3 is made up of 17 amino acids. CDR3 bases: TGTGCCAGCGGGGGTTACCGGGACACGGAGAGCCAAGAGACCCGGTACTTC. Its translation is CASGGYRDTESQETRYF.

This sequence joins TRBV20-1 and TRBJ2-2; 13 bases fit TRBD2. V was clipped by 0 bases and J by 0 bases; unmatched bases: 7. The germline CDR1 and CDR2 sequences are DFQATT and SNEGSKA (reference sequence). The CDR3 is 19 amino acids. CDR3 sequence (DNA): TGCAGTGCTAGAGATATGACTAGCGGGAGGCCTACGAACACCGGGGAGCTGTTTTTT. Translating gives CSARDMTSGRPTNTGELFF.